Listed here are 30 T cell receptor beta chains from one sample, sequenced in a study of breast tumors, draining lymph nodes, adjacent tissues. Each CDR3 protein is one row after TCRdb ran MiXCR on the multiplex PCR reads. The table lists about 140,000 distinct CDR3 sequences, about 31% of them singletons. Breast cancer patients provided tissue from their axillary draining lymph nodes. What was sequenced was axillary lymph node tissue. These receptors all stem from a female donor with breast cancer. Some clones in this sample may be carry-over from other donors' samples.

This clonotype was observed at least ten times. The gene calls are TRBV6-2 or TRBV6-3 and TRBJ2-5; 7 nucleotides align to TRBD2. The V and J ends lost 4 bases and 3 bases, in that order; junction bases with no gene match: 8. This CDR3 is 15 amino acids long. Germline-derived CDR1 and CDR2 are MNHEY and SVGEGT. Here the CDR3 DNA reads TGTGCCAGCAGTTTCCTCGGACTAGAAAAAGAGACCCAGTACTTC. Protein: CASSFLGLEKETQYF.

This clonotype was seen only a few times. Possible read error: a much larger clone is one base away. The V gene is TRBV9, the J gene TRBJ1-5; 10 positions match TRBD1. The length of the CDR3 is 15 residues. Germline assignment: CDR1 SGDLS and CDR2 YYNGEE. The CDR3 loop reads CASSVTGGWGQPPHF. The CDR3 DNA reads TGTGCCAGCAGCGTGACAGGGGGCTGGGGTCAGCCCCCGCATTTT.

The chain couples TRBV7-3 to TRBJ2-5; 13 bases line up with TRBD2. With V trimmed by 5 bases and J by 4 bases, 7 bases remained unmatched. From germline, CDR1 is SGHTA and CDR2 FQGTGA. The CDR3 extends over 16 amino acids. This CDR3 reads CASSSTSGGVPETQYF. The CDR3 coding sequence is TGTGCCAGCAGCAGTACTAGCGGGGGGGTTCCAGAGACCCAGTACTTC. The variable domain in full, with the rest retrieved from reference TRBV7-3 and TRBJ2-5, is GAGVSQTPSNKVTEKGKYVELRCDPISGHTALYWYRQSLGQGPEFLIYFQGTGAADDSGLPNDRFFAVRPEGSVSTLKIQRTERGDSAVYLCASSSTSGGVPETQYFGPGTRLLVL.

This clonotype has only one observation. V usage is TRBV20-1 and J usage is TRBJ2-7; 12 bases line up with TRBD2. The CDR3 consists of 13 residues. V was clipped by 8 bases and J by 6 bases; unmatched bases: 8. Germline V CDR1 and CDR2: DFQATT, SNEGSKA (reference sequence). The CDR3 nucleotides read TGCAGTACACCTAGCGGGGGGGCCGGCGAGCAGTACTTC. It translates to CSTPSGGAGEQYF.

The chain is built from TRBV9 and TRBJ2-1; 9 nucleotides match TRBD1. Losses at the gene ends were 4 bases for V and 15 bases for J; bases not matched to a gene: 14. The CDR3 has 14 amino acids. Germline loops: CDR1 SGDLS, CDR2 YYNGEE. The CDR3 coding sequence is TGTGCCAGCAGCCCCCCGTCAGGACAGGGGAGACTGTTCTTC. Its translation: CASSPPSGQGRLFF.

This clonotype was detected a few times. Lacking the conserved final phenylalanine or tryptophan, this CDR3 likely reflects a read error. This sequence joins TRBV19 and TRBJ1-5; D not certain. The V end was cut by 7 bases, the J end by 3 bases, with 13 bases between. The CDR3 extends over 14 amino acids. CDR1 LNHDA and CDR2 SQIVND come from the germline V gene (reference sequence). Here the CDR3 DNA reads TGTGCCAGTAAGGGAGGGCAGTTCAATCAGCCCCAGCATTCT. Residues: CASKGGQFNQPQHS.

This clonotype was observed many times. This sequence joins TRBV28 and TRBJ2-7; unclear D gene. Per the germline V gene, CDR1 is MDHEN and CDR2 is SYDVKM. The CDR3 covers 11 residues. V lost 6 bases, J lost 3 bases, and 6 bases lay in between. CDR3 DNA: TGTGCCAGCAGCCTTGACTACGAGCAGTACTTC. This translates into CASSLDYEQYF.

V gene TRBV15 combines with J gene TRBJ1-6, with unresolved D. V lost 3 bases, J lost 0 bases, and 12 bases lay in between. Germline CDR1 and CDR2: LNHNV and YYDKDF (reference sequence). This CDR3 spans 17 amino acids. CDR3 nucleotides: TGTGCCACCAGCAGTTTATGGGCCAGCTCCTATAATTCACCCCTCCACTTT. This sequence encodes CATSSLWASSYNSPLHF.

There are many counts of this clonotype. The genes are TRBV3-1 and TRBJ2-5, with 8 bases fitting TRBD1. Germline V CDR1 and CDR2: LGHDT, YNNKEL (reference sequence). The CDR3 is 14 residues long. Losses at the gene ends were 3 bases for V and 5 bases for J; bases not matched to a gene: 5. CDR3 in amino acids: CASSHDRGAETQYF. For the CDR3, the DNA is TGTGCCAGCAGCCACGACAGGGGTGCGGAGACCCAGTACTTC.

This clonotype has ten or more counts. CDR3 amino acids: CSVAGKNDGYTF. CDR3 DNA: TGCAGTGTGGCAGGAAAAAATGATGGCTACACCTTC. The chain links TRBV20-1 to TRBJ1-2; no firm D call. The germline CDR1 and CDR2 sequences are DFQATT and SNEGSKA (reference sequence). Trimming shortened V by 7 bases and J by 6 bases, and 15 bases separated the two germline ends. This CDR3 has 12 amino acids.

About this clonotype itself: This may arise from a read error, as a much more abundant clone is one base away. The CDR3 DNA is TGTGCCAGCAGCTCGCCAGGGGGAAGCTATGGCTACACCTTC. Its protein is CASSSPGGSYGYTF. The J gene is TRBJ1-2, the V gene TRBV13, with TRBD1 matching 7 bases. The V gene end was trimmed by 4 bases and the J gene end by 4 bases; junction bases not matched to a gene: 6. The CDR3 spans 14 residues. The germline V gene has CDR1 PRHDT and CDR2 FYEKMQ (reference sequence).

This clonotype was observed at least ten times. This sequence joins TRBV12-3 or TRBV12-4 and TRBJ2-5; tentative D call: TRBD1 (5 bases). Trimming shortened V by 5 bases and J by 2 bases, and 9 bases separated the two germline ends. The CDR3 length is 13 residues. This CDR3 reads CASSRQIQETQYF. CDR3 coding DNA: TGTGCCAGCAGTAGACAGATACAAGAGACCCAGTACTTC.

This clonotype was picked up a small number of times. This chain connects TRBV6-1 to TRBJ2-3; 7 bases are shared with TRBD1. Germline V gene data show CDR1 as MNHNS and CDR2 as SASEGT. The CDR3 is made up of 15 amino acids. V was pared by 7 bases and J by 0 bases, with 7 bases of the junction left unmatched. As DNA, the CDR3 is TGTGCCAGCACGCAAGACAGGGTGAGCACAGATACGCAGTATTTT. Protein: CASTQDRVSTDTQYF.

This clonotype was detected ten times or more. This chain connects TRBV5-8 to TRBJ1-6; no firm D call. Germline V gene data show CDR1 as SGHTS and CDR2 as YDEGEE. The V end lost 5 bases, the J end lost 8 bases, and 14 bases lay between the germline ends. The CDR3 is made up of 14 amino acids. CDR3 bases: TGTGCCAGCAGACCGGCTAATAAGGATTCACCCCTCCACTTT. It yields the protein CASRPANKDSPLHF.

This clonotype was observed a few times. A much larger clone sits a single nucleotide away, making a read error possible. In nucleotides, the CDR3 is TGTGCCAGCAGTTTCGCCCCTCCAGCATACAATGAGCAGTTCTTC. Translation: CASSFAPPAYNEQFF. The chain uses TRBV12-3 or TRBV12-4 and TRBJ2-1, with D hard to call. V lost 3 bases to trimming and J lost 4 bases, with 13 bases between them. The CDR3 loop spans 15 amino acids.

This clonotype was seen ten or more times. The chain carries TRBV4-1 and TRBJ2-5; D possibly uses TRBD1 or TRBD2 (6 bases each). With 4 bases removed from V and 2 bases from J, the gap between germline ends came to 14 bases. The CDR3 runs 15 residues. Germline V gives CDR1 MGHRA, CDR2 YSYEKL. The CDR3, as DNA: TGCGCCAGCAGCCCTGGCGAGGGGGGACAAGAGACCCAGTACTTC. Translated: CASSPGEGGQETQYF.

A few counts support this clonotype. This sequence may be a read error, since a much larger clone differs from it by one base. The CDR3 DNA follows: TGTGCCAGCAGTCATAGCGCAGCGGGGGGGCCGATGGATACGCAGTATTTT. Amino acid sequence: CASSHSAAGGPMDTQYF. The chain has TRBV6-5 and TRBJ2-3; 10 bases line up with TRBD2. V gave up 5 bases and J gave up 6 bases; unmatched junction bases: 14. Per germline, CDR1 MNHEY and CDR2 SVGAGI. The CDR3 totals 17 residues.

This clonotype was counted at least ten times. The chain is built from TRBV20-1 and TRBJ1-5; a weak D match, TRBD1 (6 bases). The CDR3 length is 13 residues. V lost 3 bases and J lost 4, with 10 bases in between. Germline values: CDR1 DFQATT, CDR2 SNEGSKA (reference sequence). CDR3 nucleotide sequence: TGCAGTGCTAGCTGGCAGGGGAATCAGCCCCAGCATTTT. Its protein product is CSASWQGNQPQHF.

This clonotype was counted at least ten times. The J gene is TRBJ1-2, the V gene TRBV5-1; TRBD1 is a possible D gene (6 bases). Germline values: CDR1 SGHRS, CDR2 YFSETQ. V was pared by 4 bases and J by 3 bases, with 13 bases between. The CDR3 length is 14 residues. CDR3 in DNA: TGCGCCAGCAGCAGGGCAGGGGTTGACTATGGCTACACCTTC. Translating gives CASSRAGVDYGYTF.

This clonotype was seen many times. The J gene is TRBJ2-3, the V gene TRBV5-5; D uncertain. The CDR3 has 14 residues. The germline V and J ends were trimmed by 3 bases and 2 bases, with 10 bases remaining between them. The germline CDR1 and CDR2 sequences are SGHKS and YYEKEE (reference sequence). As DNA, the CDR3 is TGTGCCAGCAGCTCGCTGCCTTACACAGATACGCAGTATTTT. Translating it yields CASSSLPYTDTQYF.

A single count supports this clonotype. The chain uses TRBV7-7 and TRBJ2-7; D is possibly TRBD1 (6 bases). This CDR3 has 13 amino acids. The germline V gene has CDR1 SSHAT and CDR2 FNYEAQ (reference sequence). The CDR3 DNA reads as TGTGCTAGCAGCTTAGGACAGAGCAATGAGCAGTACGTC. It codes for CASSLGQSNEQYV.

There are many counts of this clonotype. This CDR3 is CASGLGLGGNNQPQHF. DNA of the CDR3: TGTGCTAGTGGTTTAGGGTTAGGGGGCAACAATCAGCCCCAGCATTTT. This chain connects TRBV12-5 to TRBJ1-5; 7 positions agree with TRBD1. This CDR3 is built from 16 residues. Trimming took 3 bases from V and 3 from J; bases not matched to a gene: 8. Germline lookup yields CDR1 LGHNT and CDR2 FRNRAP.

This rearrangement joins TRBV19 to TRBJ1-5; D not resolved. The ends were cut back, 6 bases at V and 6 bases at J, with 21 bases in the middle. Germline assignment: CDR1 LNHDA and CDR2 SQIVND (reference sequence). The CDR3 contains 16 residues. In DNA, the CDR3 is TGTGCCAGTAGCGAGGGCCACACCTTAGCCGGTCAGCCCCAGCATTTT. Encoded protein: CASSEGHTLAGQPQHF.

This clonotype was counted at least ten times. The V and J genes are TRBV18 and TRBJ1-2; tentative D call: TRBD1 (6 bases). Germline V lookup: CDR1 KGHSH, CDR2 LQKENI. CDR3 size: 16 residues. V dropped 3 bases and J dropped 7 bases, with 21 bases sitting between them. This CDR3 reads CASSPGQTGFRFGYTF. CDR3 coding DNA: TGTGCCAGCTCACCGGGTCAAACAGGGTTTCGGTTTGGCTACACCTTC.

This clonotype is medium-sized (0.01 to 0.1%) in the sample. V and J are TRBV24-1 and TRBJ1-3; D is uncertain. The V gene lost 4 bases and the J gene lost 9 bases, with 15 bases spanning the gap. Germline assignment: CDR1 KGHDR and CDR2 SFDVKD. The CDR3 is made up of 14 amino acids. CDR3 nucleotide sequence: TGTGCCACCAGTGACCAGGATGAATTGGGCACCATATATTTT. The encoded protein is CATSDQDELGTIYF.

On this clonotype: Just one base apart from a much larger clone, this may be a read error. Since no conserved phenylalanine or tryptophan closes the CDR3, a read error is the likely cause. The rearrangement links TRBV11-2 to TRBJ2-5; D not certain. The CDR3 length is 16 residues. Per the germline V gene, CDR1 is SGHAT and CDR2 is FQNNGV. V lost 5 bases, J lost 5 bases, and 21 bases lay in between. The CDR3 DNA is TGTGCCAGCAGCCCCTACCTTGTCGCGACCAGGGAGACCCAGTACCTC. Protein: CASSPYLVATRETQYL.

Many counts were recorded for this clonotype. CDR3 nucleotide sequence: TGTGCCAGTTGGACAGGGCTGGATGGAAACACCATATATTTT. Translation gives CASWTGLDGNTIYF. The J gene is TRBJ1-3, the V gene TRBV10-3; 8 bases map to TRBD1. Trimming at V came to 10 bases and at J to 3 bases, leaving 8 bases not matched to a gene. Germline V gives CDR1 ENHRY, CDR2 SYGVKD. CDR3 length: 14 residues.

The chain joins TRBV18 to TRBJ1-1; 7 bases map to TRBD1. This CDR3 has 15 amino acids. V was clipped by 6 bases and J by 6 bases; unmatched bases: 13. Germline CDR1 reads KGHSH; CDR2 reads LQKENI. In DNA, the CDR3 is TGTGCCAGCTCGCGAAACAGGGGCCGAGACTCTGAAGCTTTCTTT. This encodes CASSRNRGRDSEAFF.

Notes on this clonotype: It is likely a read error, because the conserved phenylalanine at the end of the CDR3 is missing. Because the CDR3's place on the DNA is in doubt, the DNA is left out and the CDR3 is given as listed by TCRdb. V usage is TRBV12-3 or TRBV12-4 and J usage is TRBJ1-4; TRBD1, the D gene given by the table, was not confirmed from the DNA. The CDR3 is 11 amino acids long, termini counted. The CDR3 is CASSLAGTANY.

Many counts were recorded for this clonotype. V and J are TRBV2 and TRBJ1-2; no reliable D call. The V gene's germline CDR1 is SNHLY and CDR2 FYNNEI. V was clipped by 4 bases and J by 3 bases, with 12 bases between them. CDR3 length: 14 amino acids. This CDR3 reads CASSGEYRHYGYTF. The CDR3 coding sequence is TGTGCCAGCAGTGGGGAGTACCGCCACTATGGCTACACCTTC.